This T cell receptor beta chain was documented in a study of T-cell reconstitution after alpha-beta-depleted transplantation in children. V dropped 0 bases and J dropped 2 bases, with 11 bases sitting between them. Germline V lookup: CDR1 DFQATT, CDR2 SNEGSKA (reference sequence). This CDR3 contains 16 residues. The library targeted TCRbeta and was prepared with unique molecular identifiers. TCRdb redid the calling of the PCR reads with MiXCR, one entry per CDR3 protein. The sample lists a few hundred thousand distinct CDR3 sequences; about a tenth were seen once. The sequence came from a human donor who donated a stem cell graft to a child with acute lymphoblastic leukemia. The rearrangement links TRBV20-1 to TRBJ1-6; D remains ambiguous. Here the sequenced sample was PBMCs from the stem cell graft donor, taken from the stem cell graft. This chain's CDR3 is CSARDVEVAYNSPLHF. CDR3 DNA: TGCAGTGCTAGAGATGTGGAGGTTGCCTATAATTCACCCCTCCACTTT.